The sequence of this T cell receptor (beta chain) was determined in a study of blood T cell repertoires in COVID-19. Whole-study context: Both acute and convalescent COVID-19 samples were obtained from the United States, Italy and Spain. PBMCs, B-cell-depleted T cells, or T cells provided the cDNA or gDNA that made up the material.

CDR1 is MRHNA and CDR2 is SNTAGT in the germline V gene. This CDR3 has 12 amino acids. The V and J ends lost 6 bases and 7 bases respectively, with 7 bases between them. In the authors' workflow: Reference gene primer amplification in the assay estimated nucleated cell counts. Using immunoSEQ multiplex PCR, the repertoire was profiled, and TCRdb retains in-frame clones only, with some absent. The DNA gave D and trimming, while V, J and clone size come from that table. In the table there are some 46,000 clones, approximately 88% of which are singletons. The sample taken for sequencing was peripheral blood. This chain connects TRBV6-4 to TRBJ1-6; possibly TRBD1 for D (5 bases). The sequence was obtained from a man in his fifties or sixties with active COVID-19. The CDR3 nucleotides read TGTGCCAGCAGACAGGTGAATTCACCCCTCCACTTT. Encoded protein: CASRQVNSPLHF.